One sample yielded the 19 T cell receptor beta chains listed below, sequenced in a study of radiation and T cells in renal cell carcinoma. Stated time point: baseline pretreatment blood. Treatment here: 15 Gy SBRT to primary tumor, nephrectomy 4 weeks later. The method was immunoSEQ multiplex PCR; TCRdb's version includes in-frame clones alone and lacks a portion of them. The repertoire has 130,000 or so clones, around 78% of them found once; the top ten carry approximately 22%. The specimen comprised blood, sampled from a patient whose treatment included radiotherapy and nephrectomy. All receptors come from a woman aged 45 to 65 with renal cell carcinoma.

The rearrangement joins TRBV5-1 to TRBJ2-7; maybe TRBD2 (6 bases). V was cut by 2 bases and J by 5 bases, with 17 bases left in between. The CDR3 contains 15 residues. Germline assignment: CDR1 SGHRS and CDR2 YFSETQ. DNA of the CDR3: TGCGCCAGCAGCTTAATTTCGGGCGGGATCGACGAGCAGTACTTC. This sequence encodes CASSLISGGIDEQYF.

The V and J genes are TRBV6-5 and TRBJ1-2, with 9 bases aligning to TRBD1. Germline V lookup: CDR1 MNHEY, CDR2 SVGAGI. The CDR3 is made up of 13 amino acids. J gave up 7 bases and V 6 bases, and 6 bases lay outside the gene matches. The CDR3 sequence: CASRPGQGLGYTF. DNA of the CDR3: TGTGCCAGCAGGCCGGGACAGGGTCTTGGCTACACCTTC.

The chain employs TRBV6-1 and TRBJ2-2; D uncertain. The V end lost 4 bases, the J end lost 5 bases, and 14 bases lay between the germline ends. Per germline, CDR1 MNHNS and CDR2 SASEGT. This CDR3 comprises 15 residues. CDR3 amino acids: CASSGVSLGTGELFF. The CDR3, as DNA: TGTGCCAGCAGTGGTGTCAGTTTGGGAACCGGGGAGCTGTTTTTT.

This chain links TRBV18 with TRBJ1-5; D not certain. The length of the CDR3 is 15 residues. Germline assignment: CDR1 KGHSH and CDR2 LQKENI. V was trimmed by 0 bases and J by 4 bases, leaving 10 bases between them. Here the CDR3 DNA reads TGTGCCAGCTCACCACCGGGCGACCGTAATCAGCCCCAGCATTTT. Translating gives CASSPPGDRNQPQHF.

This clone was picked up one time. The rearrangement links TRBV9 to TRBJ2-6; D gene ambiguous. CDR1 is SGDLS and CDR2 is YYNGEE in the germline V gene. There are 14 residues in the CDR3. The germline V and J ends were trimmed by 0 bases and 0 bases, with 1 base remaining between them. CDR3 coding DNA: TGTGCCAGCAGCGTAGACTCTGGGGCCAACGTCCTGACTTTC. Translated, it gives CASSVDSGANVLTF.

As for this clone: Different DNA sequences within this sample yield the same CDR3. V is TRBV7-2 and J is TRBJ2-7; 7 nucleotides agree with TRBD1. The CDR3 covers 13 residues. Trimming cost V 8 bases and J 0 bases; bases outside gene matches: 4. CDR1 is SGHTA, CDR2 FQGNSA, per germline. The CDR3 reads CASSWDSSYEQYF. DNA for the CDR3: TGTGCCAGCTCCTGGGACAGCTCCTACGAGCAGTACTTC. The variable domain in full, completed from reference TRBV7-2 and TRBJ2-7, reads GAGVSQSPSNKVTEKGKDVELRCDPISGHTALYWYRQSLGQGLEFLIYFQGNSAPDKSGLPSDRFSAERTGGSVSTLTIQRTQQEDSAVYLCASSWDSSYEQYFGPGTRLTVT.

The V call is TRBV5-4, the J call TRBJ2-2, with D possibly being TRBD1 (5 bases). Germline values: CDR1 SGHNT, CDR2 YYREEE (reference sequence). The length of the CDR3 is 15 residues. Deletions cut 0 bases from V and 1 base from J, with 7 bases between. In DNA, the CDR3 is TGTGCCAGCAGCTTGGACAGGATGAACACCGGGGAGCTGTTTTTT. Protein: CASSLDRMNTGELFF.

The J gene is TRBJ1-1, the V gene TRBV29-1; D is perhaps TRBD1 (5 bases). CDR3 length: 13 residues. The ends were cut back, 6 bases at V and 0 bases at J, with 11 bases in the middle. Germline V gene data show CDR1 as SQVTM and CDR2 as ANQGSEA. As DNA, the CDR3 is TGCAGCGTCACACAGGCGATGAACACTGAAGCTTTCTTT. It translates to CSVTQAMNTEAFF.

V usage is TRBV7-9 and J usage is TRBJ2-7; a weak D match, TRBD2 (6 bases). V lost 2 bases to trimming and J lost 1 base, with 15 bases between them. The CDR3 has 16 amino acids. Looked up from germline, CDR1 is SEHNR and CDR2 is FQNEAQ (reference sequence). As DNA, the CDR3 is TGTGCCAGCAGCTTACCAACGGGACTGTCTTCCTACGAGCAGTACTTC. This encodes CASSLPTGLSSYEQYF.

The CDR3 DNA follows: TGTGCCAGCAGCTTAGTTGTGGCGTCGATTGGCTACACCTTC. This translates into CASSLVVASIGYTF. The chain combines TRBV5-4 with TRBJ1-2; D gene uncertain. Trimming removed 2 bases at V and 7 bases at J, with 15 bases between. The length of the CDR3 is 14 residues. Per the germline V gene, CDR1 is SGHNT and CDR2 is YYREEE (reference sequence).

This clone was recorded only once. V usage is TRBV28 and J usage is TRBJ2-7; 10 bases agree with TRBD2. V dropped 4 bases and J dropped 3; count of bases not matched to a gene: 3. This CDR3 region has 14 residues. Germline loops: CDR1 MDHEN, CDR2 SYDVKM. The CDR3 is CASSSTSGLYEQYF. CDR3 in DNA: TGTGCCAGCAGTTCGACTAGCGGGCTCTACGAGCAGTACTTC.

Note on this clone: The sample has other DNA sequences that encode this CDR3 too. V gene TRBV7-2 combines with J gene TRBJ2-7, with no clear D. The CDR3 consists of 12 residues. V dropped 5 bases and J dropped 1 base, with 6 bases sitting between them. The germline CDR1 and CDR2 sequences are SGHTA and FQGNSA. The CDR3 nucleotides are TGTGCCAGCAGCCCGACGTCCTACGAGCAGTACTTC. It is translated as CASSPTSYEQYF.

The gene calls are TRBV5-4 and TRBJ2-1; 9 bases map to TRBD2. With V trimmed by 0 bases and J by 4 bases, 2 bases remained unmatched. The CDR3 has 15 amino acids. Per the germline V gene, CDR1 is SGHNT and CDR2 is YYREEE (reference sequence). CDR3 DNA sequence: TGTGCCAGCAGCTTGGACCTAGCGGGGTACAATGAGCAGTTCTTC. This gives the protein CASSLDLAGYNEQFF.

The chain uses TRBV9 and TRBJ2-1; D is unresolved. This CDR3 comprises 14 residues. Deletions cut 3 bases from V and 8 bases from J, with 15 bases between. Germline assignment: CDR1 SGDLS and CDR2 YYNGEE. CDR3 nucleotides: TGTGCCAGCAGCGAGACCTCCTCCTGGGATGAGCAGTTCTTC. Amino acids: CASSETSSWDEQFF. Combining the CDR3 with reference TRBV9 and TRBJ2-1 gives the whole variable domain DSGVTQTPKHLITATGQRVTLRCSPRSGDLSVYWYQQSLDQGLQFLIQYYNGEERAKGNILERFSAQQFPDLHSELNLSSLELGDSALYFCASSETSSWDEQFFGPGTRLTVL.

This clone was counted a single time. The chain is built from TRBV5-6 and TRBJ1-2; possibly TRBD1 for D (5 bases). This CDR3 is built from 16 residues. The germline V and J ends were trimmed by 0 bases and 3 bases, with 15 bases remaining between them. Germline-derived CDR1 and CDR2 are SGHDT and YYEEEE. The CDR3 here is CASSLGKQVLDYGYTF. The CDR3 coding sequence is TGTGCCAGCAGCTTGGGGAAACAGGTCCTGGACTATGGCTACACCTTC.

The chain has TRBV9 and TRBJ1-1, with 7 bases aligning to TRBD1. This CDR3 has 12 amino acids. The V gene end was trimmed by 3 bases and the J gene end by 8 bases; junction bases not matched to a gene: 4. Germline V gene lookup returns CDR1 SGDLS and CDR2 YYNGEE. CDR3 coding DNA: TGTGCCAGCAGCGGACAGGGACCCGAAGCTTTCTTT. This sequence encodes CASSGQGPEAFF.

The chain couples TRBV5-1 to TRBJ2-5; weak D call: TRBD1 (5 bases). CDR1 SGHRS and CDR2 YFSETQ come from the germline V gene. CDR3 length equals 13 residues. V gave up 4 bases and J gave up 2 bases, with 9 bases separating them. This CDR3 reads CASSPDIQETQYF. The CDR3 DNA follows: TGCGCCAGCAGCCCGGACATACAAGAGACCCAGTACTTC.

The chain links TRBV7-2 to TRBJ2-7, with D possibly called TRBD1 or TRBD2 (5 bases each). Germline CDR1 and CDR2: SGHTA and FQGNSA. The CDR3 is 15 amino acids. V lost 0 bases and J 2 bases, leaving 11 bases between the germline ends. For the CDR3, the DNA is TGTGCCAGCAGCTTAGCAAGGACGGGACCCTACGAGCAGTACTTC. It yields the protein CASSLARTGPYEQYF.

CDR3 sequence: CSAVSREVNYGYTF. CDR3 in DNA: TGCAGCGCCGTTTCGAGAGAAGTTAACTATGGCTACACCTTC. V gene TRBV29-1 combines with J gene TRBJ1-2; D ambiguous. V was trimmed by 7 bases and J by 1 base, leaving 16 bases between them. Germline V CDR1 and CDR2: SQVTM, ANQGSEA. The CDR3 covers 14 residues.